The entry below gives a single T cell receptor (beta chain) sequence along with its context. The germline V and J ends were trimmed by 1 base and 3 bases, with 6 bases remaining between them. Germline loops: CDR1 MGHDK, CDR2 SYGVNS. CDR3 length: 13 amino acids. The sample comes from a study of brain T cells in children with intractable seizures. Produced via immunoSEQ multiplex PCR; TCRdb's table is partial and in-frame only. The data show under 45,000 clones, with around 90% seen just once and approximately 6.8% held by the top ten. The J gene is TRBJ1-1, the V gene TRBV25-1; D uncertain. The clonotype was recovered from a girl aged 2 to 9 with tuberous sclerosis and intractable seizures. The sequences come from peripheral blood, collected at surgery. The CDR3 here is CASSEWTDTEAFF. The CDR3 nucleotides are TGTGCCAGCAGTGAATGGACGGACACTGAAGCTTTCTTT.